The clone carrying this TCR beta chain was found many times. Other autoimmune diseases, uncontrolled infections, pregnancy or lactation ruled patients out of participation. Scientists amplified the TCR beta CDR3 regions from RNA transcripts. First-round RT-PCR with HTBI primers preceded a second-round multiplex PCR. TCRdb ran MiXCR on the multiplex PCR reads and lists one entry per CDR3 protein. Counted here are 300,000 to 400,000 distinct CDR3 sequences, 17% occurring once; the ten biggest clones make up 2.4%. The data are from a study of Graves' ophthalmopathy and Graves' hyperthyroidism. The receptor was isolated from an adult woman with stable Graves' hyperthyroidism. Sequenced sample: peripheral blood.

The CDR3 region has the DNA TGTGCCAGCAGTGACACGGCGGCCTACTACGAGCAGTACTTC. Residues: CASSDTAAYYEQYF. This chain joins TRBV2 and TRBJ2-7; D is undetermined. V gave up 3 bases and J gave up 3 bases, with 12 bases separating them. Germline loops: CDR1 SNHLY, CDR2 FYNNEI. CDR3 length: 14 amino acids.